The 5 T cell receptor beta chains listed next were all sequenced from one sample in a study of long-term antiretroviral therapy in people with HIV (dated 2022 in TCRdb). The immunoSEQ hsTCRB v3.0 assay was used at survey level resolution to sequence the TRB variable region. TCRdb carries this immuneACCESS record with in-frame sequences only. Its versions omit some clonotypes, under half of them owing to an unresolved V gene in the studies checked, with the rest unexplained. The table for this sample lists roughly 15,000 clones; roughly 86% of them were counted only once. Roughly 12% of the sample is in the top ten clones. The material sequenced was unsorted PBMCs, taken 6.2 years after starting antiretroviral therapy. These receptors were taken from a man aged 40-55 years with HIV.

The rearrangement joins TRBV7-3 to TRBJ2-2; D uncertain. Trimming left V 2 bases short and J 6 bases short, with 7 bases between. In germline, CDR1 is SGHTA, CDR2 FQGTGA. The CDR3 has 13 amino acids. The CDR3 sequence is CASSLFFPGELFF. The CDR3 region has the DNA TGTGCCAGCAGCTTATTTTTCCCCGGGGAGCTGTTTTTT.

The V call is TRBV19, the J call TRBJ1-1; D possibly corresponds to TRBD1 (6 bases). V lost 5 bases to trimming and J lost 6 bases, with 13 bases between them. This CDR3 has 13 residues. Germline-derived CDR1 and CDR2 are LNHDA and SQIVND (reference sequence). In DNA, the CDR3 is TGTGCCAGTAGTTCACAGGGAGTTCCTGAAGCTTTCTTT. It yields the protein CASSSQGVPEAFF.

This clone was picked up one time. This chain joins TRBV5-4 and TRBJ1-4; 7 bases map to TRBD1. J was trimmed by 2 bases and V by 4 bases; bases with no gene match: 8. This CDR3 spans 16 amino acids. Germline V gene lookup returns CDR1 SGHNT and CDR2 YYREEE (reference sequence). This chain's CDR3 is CASSPWTGGTNEKLFF. The CDR3 DNA sequence: TGTGCCAGCAGCCCTTGGACAGGAGGGACTAATGAAAAACTGTTTTTT.

V is TRBV19 and J is TRBJ2-1; no clear D gene. The CDR3 spans 14 residues. V lost 9 bases and J lost 4, with 16 bases in between. The germline V gene has CDR1 LNHDA and CDR2 SQIVND (reference sequence). This chain's CDR3 is CASTPRFPYNEQFF. The CDR3 DNA is TGTGCCAGCACCCCTCGATTTCCATACAATGAGCAGTTCTTC.

The gene calls are TRBV27 and TRBJ1-4, with a weak D call TRBD1 (5 bases). The germline CDR1 and CDR2 sequences are MNHEY and SMNVEV (reference sequence). This CDR3 has 13 amino acids. V lost 4 bases to trimming and J lost 6 bases, with 9 bases between them. The chain's CDR3 is CASSWDGDEKLFF. CDR3 sequence (DNA): TGTGCCAGCAGTTGGGACGGGGATGAAAAACTGTTTTTT.